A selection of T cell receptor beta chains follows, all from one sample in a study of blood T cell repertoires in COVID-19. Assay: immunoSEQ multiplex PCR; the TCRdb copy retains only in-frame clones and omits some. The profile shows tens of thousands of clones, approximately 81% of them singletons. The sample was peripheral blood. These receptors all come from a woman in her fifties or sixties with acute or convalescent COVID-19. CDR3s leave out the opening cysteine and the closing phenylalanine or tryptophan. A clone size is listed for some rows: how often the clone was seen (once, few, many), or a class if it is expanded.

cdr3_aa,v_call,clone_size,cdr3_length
ASNLDRHATEAF,TRBV6-5,once,12
ASSLGLAASTDTQY,TRBV5-6,.,14
ASTPMGLAGDEQF,TRBV19,medium-sized,13
ASSPNSDRSYNEQF,TRBV7-9,.,14
ASTNRGRNSGNTIY,TRBV6-6,.,14
ASSSTTSNYEQY,TRBV5-4,few,12
ASSQGAGAEAF,TRBV7-9,.,11
ASSPPRGVRLEQF,TRBV27,.,13
ASSYSSGVYNEQF,TRBV6-2/TRBV6-3,.,13
ASRLGTGGTGNTIY,TRBV3-1/TRBV3-2,few,14
ASSSDGGSYNEQF,TRBV7-9,.,13
ASRWQANTEAF,TRBV7-3,.,11
ASSLRGFYEQY,TRBV12-3/TRBV12-4,.,11
ASSPTGTTAYEQY,TRBV27,.,13
ASSPGTLGTQY,TRBV6-2/TRBV6-3,.,11
ASSLGQPNTEAF,TRBV14,.,12
ASTPQVNGNTIY,TRBV6-6,.,12
ASSLEHGTNYGYT,TRBV11-3,.,13
ASSTRYSNQPQH,TRBV6-5,.,12
ASSPGRGSNQPQH,TRBV6-4,.,13
ASSYSKSSEQF,TRBV6-5,.,11
ASGSEGRTSEKLF,TRBV5-1,.,13
ASSLAGGRPLH,TRBV5-6,.,11
ASSATGGSETQY,TRBV9,.,12
ASSLSGWGLAGGDTDTQY,TRBV27,.,18
ASRRLAGDTGELF,TRBV2,.,13
ASSLSGGAGGYT,TRBV7-3,.,12
ASSPRQGIGEQY,TRBV3-1/TRBV3-2,.,12
ASSFLAGGRSTDTQY,TRBV5-1,.,15
ASSRTGMGSTDTQY,TRBV11-2,few,14
ASSSTGDTQY,TRBV5-1,.,10
ASSQDREEAF,TRBV7-2,.,10
ASSERTVTEAF,TRBV2,.,11
ASSQAQGVFETQY,TRBV3-1/TRBV3-2,.,13
ASRPTGAVGPYGYT,TRBV5-1,.,14